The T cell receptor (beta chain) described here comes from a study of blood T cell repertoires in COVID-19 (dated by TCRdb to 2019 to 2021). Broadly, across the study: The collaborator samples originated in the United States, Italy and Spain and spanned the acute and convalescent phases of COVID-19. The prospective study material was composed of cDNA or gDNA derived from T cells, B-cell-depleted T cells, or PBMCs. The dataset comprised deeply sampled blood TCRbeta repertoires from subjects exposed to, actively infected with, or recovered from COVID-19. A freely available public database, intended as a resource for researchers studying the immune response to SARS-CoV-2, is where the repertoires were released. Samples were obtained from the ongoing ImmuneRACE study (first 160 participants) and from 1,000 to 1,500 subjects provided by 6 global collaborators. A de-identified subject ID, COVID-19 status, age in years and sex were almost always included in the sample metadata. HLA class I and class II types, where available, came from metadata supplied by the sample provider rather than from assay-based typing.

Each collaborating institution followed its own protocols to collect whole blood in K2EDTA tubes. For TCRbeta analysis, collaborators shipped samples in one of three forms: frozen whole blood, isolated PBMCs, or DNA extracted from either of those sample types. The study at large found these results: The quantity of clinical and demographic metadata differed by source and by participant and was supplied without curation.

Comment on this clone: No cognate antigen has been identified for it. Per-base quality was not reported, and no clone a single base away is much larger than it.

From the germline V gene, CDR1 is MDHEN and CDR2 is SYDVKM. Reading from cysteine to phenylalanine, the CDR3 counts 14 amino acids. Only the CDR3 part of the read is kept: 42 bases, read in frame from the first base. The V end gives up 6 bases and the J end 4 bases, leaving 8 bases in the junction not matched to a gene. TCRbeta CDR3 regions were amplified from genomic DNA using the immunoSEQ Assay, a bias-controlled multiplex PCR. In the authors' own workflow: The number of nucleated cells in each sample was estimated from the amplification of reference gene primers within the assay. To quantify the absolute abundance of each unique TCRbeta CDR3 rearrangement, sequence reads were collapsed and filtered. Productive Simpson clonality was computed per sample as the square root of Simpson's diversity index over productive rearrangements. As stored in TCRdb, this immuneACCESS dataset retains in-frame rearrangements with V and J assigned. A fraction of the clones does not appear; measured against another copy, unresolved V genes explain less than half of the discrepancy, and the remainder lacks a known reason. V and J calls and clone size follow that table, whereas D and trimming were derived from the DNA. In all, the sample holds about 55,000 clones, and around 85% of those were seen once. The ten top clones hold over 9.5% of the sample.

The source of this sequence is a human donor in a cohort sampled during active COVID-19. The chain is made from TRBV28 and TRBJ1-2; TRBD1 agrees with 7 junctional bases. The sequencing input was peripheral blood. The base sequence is TGTGCCAGCAGACCAGGGGGACTCGGCTATGGCTACACCTTC. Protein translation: CASRPGGLGYGYTF.